The following is a TCR beta chain sequence with its context. Its antigen is not known. The data are from a study of T cell responses to AZD1222 COVID-19 vaccine. Study results and limitations: Researchers report vaccine-associated CD4 TCRs spanning spike, with dominance at 160-218 and 743-854.

Only in-frame clones appear in the TCRdb table, and some are missing; sequencing was by immunoSEQ multiplex PCR. Among fewer than 90,000 clones listed, approximately 86% were seen once. The sequencing here drew on peripheral blood, taken on day 0 of AZD1222 vaccination. This TCR was recovered from an adult in good health.

Here the CDR3 DNA reads TGTGCCAGCAGTTGGCTAGAAGCGGGGGAGCTGTTTTTT. It yields the protein CASSWLEAGELFF. The V and J genes are TRBV12-3 or TRBV12-4 and TRBJ2-2; D gene ambiguous. The V end was cut by 4 bases, the J end by 8 bases, with 11 bases between. The CDR3 has 13 amino acids.